These 17 T cell receptor beta chains share one sample of origin, sequenced in a study of T cells in Graves' hyperthyroidism and ophthalmopathy. It was RNA transcripts that yielded the amplified TCR beta CDR3 regions. Initially, a first-round RT-PCR of the TCR CDR3 employed the HTBI primer set. TCRdb redid the calling of the multiplex PCR reads with MiXCR, one entry per CDR3 protein. The table lists hundreds of thousands of distinct CDR3 sequences, around 38% of them singletons. Sequences were obtained from blood. The receptors originated from a young man with Graves' hyperthyroidism.

Worth noting for this clonotype: One end of the junction varies from germline; a read error may be responsible. This rearrangement joins TRBV19 to TRBJ2-2, with D maybe TRBD2 (5 bases). CDR3 length equals 15 residues. Germline loops: CDR1 LNHDA, CDR2 SQIVND (reference sequence). CDR3 nucleotide sequence: TGTGCCAGTAGTAGAACCCGCATGTTCTCCGGGGAGCCGTTTTTT. Translating gives CASSRTRMFSGEPFF.

V usage is TRBV19 and J usage is TRBJ2-6, with D possibly being TRBD2 (5 bases). Germline values: CDR1 LNHDA, CDR2 SQIVND (reference sequence). Trimming cost V 7 bases and J 1 base, with 17 bases left between them. CDR3 length: 17 residues. CDR3 region: CASTRDPFRSGANVLTF. The CDR3 DNA is TGTGCCAGTACGAGGGATCCGTTTCGGTCTGGGGCCAACGTCCTGACTTTC.

This clonotype appeared a few times. The chain recombines TRBV7-2 with TRBJ2-7; D not resolved. V shed 1 base and J shed 7 bases, with 11 bases lying between them. The length of the CDR3 is 13 residues. Germline-derived CDR1 and CDR2 are SGHTA and FQGNSA. The CDR3, as DNA: TGTGCCAGCAGCTTAGGGTCAATCGTGGAGCAGTACTTC. Its protein is CASSLGSIVEQYF.

This rearrangement joins TRBV7-9 to TRBJ2-6, with 7 bases identical to TRBD1. This CDR3 region has 15 residues. Germline CDR1 and CDR2: SEHNR and FQNEAQ (reference sequence). J gave up 4 bases and V 1 base, and 1 base lay outside the gene matches. CDR3 nucleotide sequence: TGTGCCAGCAGCTTAGGGGGACAGGGGGCCAACGTCCTGACTTTC. Translation gives CASSLGGQGANVLTF. The full variable domain, rest sourced from reference TRBV7-9 and TRBJ2-6, is DTGVSQNPRHKITKRGQNVTFRCDPISEHNRLYWYRQTLGQGPEFLTYFQNEAQLEKSRLLSDRFSAERPKGSFSTLEIQRTEQGDSAMYLCASSLGGQGANVLTFGAGSRLTVL.

This clonotype has a count of ten or more. The rearrangement joins TRBV25-1 to TRBJ1-6; TRBD1 is a possible D gene (6 bases). CDR3 length: 13 residues. V was clipped by 7 bases and J by 5 bases, with 9 bases between them. Germline values: CDR1 MGHDK, CDR2 SYGVNS. The CDR3 sequence: CASTGGHNSPLHF. The CDR3 DNA is TGTGCCAGCACCGGGGGGCATAATTCACCCCTCCACTTT.

For this clonotype: One junction end does not reproduce the germline sequence, and a read error may be involved. V gene TRBV25-1 combines with J gene TRBJ2-5; 9 nucleotides align to TRBD1. Germline lookup yields CDR1 MGHDK and CDR2 SYGVNS. The CDR3 is 14 amino acids. CDR3 DNA: TGTACCAGCAGAGACAGGGGGTCACAAGAGACCCAGTACTTC. Translating it yields CTSRDRGSQETQYF.

CDR3: CATSDLTSGLNTGELFF. The CDR3, as DNA: TGTGCCACCAGTGACCTGACTAGCGGGCTGAACACCGGGGAGCTGTTTTTT. The gene calls are TRBV24-1 and TRBJ2-2, with 10 bases fitting TRBD2. The junction had 5 bases not matched to a gene; V was cut back by 4 bases and J by 1 base. Germline V lookup: CDR1 KGHDR, CDR2 SFDVKD. The CDR3 has 17 residues.

The gene calls are TRBV19 and TRBJ1-5, with D hard to call. CDR3 size: 14 residues. Germline loops: CDR1 LNHDA, CDR2 SQIVND (reference sequence). The V end was cut by 6 bases, the J end by 11 bases, with 20 bases between. CDR3 loop: CASSPTSDKETQHF. Here the CDR3 DNA reads TGTGCCAGTAGCCCCACTAGCGACAAGGAGACCCAGCATTTT.

The genes are TRBV29-1 and TRBJ1-6; perhaps TRBD1 as D (6 bases). Deletions cut 8 bases from V and 9 bases from J, with 17 bases between. Germline V gives CDR1 SQVTM, CDR2 ANQGSEA. The CDR3 contains 13 residues. The CDR3 sequence is CSSEQGDASPLHF. CDR3 bases: TGCAGCAGTGAACAGGGCGATGCTTCACCCCTCCACTTT.

The V gene is TRBV19, the J gene TRBJ2-7, with TRBD2 identical over 7 bases. The CDR3 has 14 residues. Trimming at V came to 1 base and at J to 3 bases, leaving 3 bases not matched to a gene. Germline assignment: CDR1 LNHDA and CDR2 SQIVND (reference sequence). CDR3 in amino acids: CASSIAGGGYEQYF. As DNA, the CDR3 is TGTGCCAGTAGTATAGCGGGAGGAGGCTACGAGCAGTACTTC. The variable domain in full, with the rest retrieved from reference TRBV19 and TRBJ2-7, is DGGITQSPKYLFRKEGQNVTLSCEQNLNHDAMYWYRQDPGQGLRLIYYSQIVNDFQKGDIAEGYSVSREKKESFPLTVTSAQKNPTAFYLCASSIAGGGYEQYFGPGTRLTVT.

The CDR3 DNA sequence: TGCAGTGCCCGGACAGGGGGGGTAAACACCATATATTTT. Protein sequence: CSARTGGVNTIYF. The V gene is TRBV20-1, the J gene TRBJ1-3; 10 positions match TRBD1. This CDR3 comprises 13 residues. J lost 6 bases, V lost 6 bases, and 5 bases had no gene match. Germline lookup yields CDR1 DFQATT and CDR2 SNEGSKA (reference sequence).

This clonotype was detected only a few times. This chain joins TRBV12-3 or TRBV12-4 and TRBJ2-5; D unclear. The length of the CDR3 is 13 residues. V was shortened by 6 bases and J by 1 base, with 9 bases between the two germline ends. CDR3 DNA: TGTGCCAGCAGGGCAAGAAGCCAAGAGACCCAGTACTTC. Protein sequence: CASRARSQETQYF.

V gene TRBV4-1 combines with J gene TRBJ1-2; D might be TRBD1 (5 bases). CDR1 and CDR2 from the germline V gene are MGHRA and YSYEKL. V gave up 0 bases and J gave up 4 bases, with 18 bases separating them. The CDR3 runs 17 residues. CDR3 sequence (DNA): TGCGCCAGCAGCCAAGAGGAGGGGCGCACAGTCCCCTATGGCTACACCTTC. Protein: CASSQEEGRTVPYGYTF.

The chain is built from TRBV15 and TRBJ1-2, with TRBD1 matching over 7 bases. Germline V gene lookup returns CDR1 LNHNV and CDR2 YYDKDF (reference sequence). The CDR3 extends over 17 amino acids. The trim removed 0 bases at V and 8 bases at J, leaving 15 bases unmatched. CDR3 residues: CATSRDLREGGQVGYTF. The CDR3 DNA reads as TGTGCCACCAGCAGAGATCTTCGTGAAGGGGGCCAAGTGGGCTACACCTTC.

The chain combines TRBV25-1 with TRBJ2-7; the D is unclear. CDR1 MGHDK and CDR2 SYGVNS come from the germline V gene. The CDR3 is 13 residues long. V lost 8 bases, J lost 0 bases, and 11 bases lay in between. The CDR3 nucleotides are TGTGCCAGCCCTTCAAGGGACTCCTACGAGCAGTACTTC. Protein product: CASPSRDSYEQYF.

The CDR3 DNA reads TGTGCCAGCAGCGGCCCCGGGACCTCCTCCTACGAGCAGTACTTC. Translating it yields CASSGPGTSSYEQYF. The chain has TRBV7-6 and TRBJ2-7, with D possibly being TRBD1 or TRBD2 (5 bases each). The CDR3 spans 15 residues. Germline-derived CDR1 and CDR2 are SGHVS and FNYEAQ. Trimming left V 5 bases short and J 0 bases short, with 14 bases between. Full variable domain (missing parts from reference TRBV7-6 and TRBJ2-7): GAGVSQSPRYKVTKRGQDVALRCDPISGHVSLYWYRQALGQGPEFLTYFNYEAQQDKSGLPNDRFSAERPEGSISTLTIQRTEQRDSAMYRCASSGPGTSSYEQYFGPGTRLTVT.

Comment on this clonotype: This clone may be a read error of a much larger clone one base away. The CDR3 DNA reads as TGTGCCATCAGCGCAGCGGGAGAAGACAGAACCGGGGAGCTGTCTTTT. This translates into CAISAAGEDRTGELSF. The chain links TRBV10-3 to TRBJ2-2, with 8 bases lining up with TRBD2. CDR1 is ENHRY, CDR2 SYGVKD, per germline. This CDR3 has 16 amino acids.